This entry is about one T cell receptor beta chain. Repertoires were generated with immunoSEQ multiplex PCR, while TCRdb's copy carries only in-frame clones and drops some. The table includes around 81,000 clones, 90% to 97% detected once. This sample was taken from a study of technical replicates of blood from several donors. This TCR was recovered from a human donor in good health. The source material was T cells isolated from PBMCs.

This CDR3 is CASSPSSRVSSYEQYF. In DNA form, the CDR3 reads TGTGCCAGCAGCCCCTCCTCCAGGGTCTCCTCCTACGAGCAGTACTTC. The chain carries TRBV9 and TRBJ2-7; tentatively, D is TRBD1 (5 bases). The V and J ends lost 4 bases and 0 bases respectively, with 17 bases between them. There are 16 residues in the CDR3. Germline V CDR1 and CDR2: SGDLS, YYNGEE.